These T cell receptor beta chains were read from a single sample in a study of blood T cell repertoires in COVID-19. Assay: immunoSEQ multiplex PCR; the TCRdb copy retains only in-frame clones and omits some. The data hold 200,000 to 300,000 clones, with nearly 85% observed a single time. Sequenced input: peripheral blood. The receptors were gathered from a human donor in a cohort sampled during active COVID-19. Both conserved end residues are part of each CDR3. A D gene is named only where the DNA matches it firmly. Clone size is shown for a subset of rows, as once, few, many or a class of expanded clone.

>NA|TRBJ1-3|NA|TRBV5-1
TGCGCCAGCAGCCCGATCCAACAGGGAAGCTCTGGAAACACCATATATTTT
CASSPIQQGSSGNTIYF
>NA|TRBJ1-4|NA|TRBV14
TGTGCCAGCAGCCAATGGTCCAGACAGTCGAATGAAAAACTGTTTTTT
CASSQWSRQSNEKLFF
>few|TRBJ2-1|NA|TRBV24-1
TGTGCCACCAGTGATAACGGGATACAGGGTATTGGTGAGCAGTTCTTC
CATSDNGIQGIGEQFF
>NA|TRBJ2-7|NA|TRBV6-4
TGTGCCAGCAGTGACTCGGCGGATTATTACGAGCAGTACTTC
CASSDSADYYEQYF
>NA|TRBJ1-1|TRBD1|TRBV23-1
TGCGCCAGCAGTCAAGGGACAGTTAACACTGAAGCTTTCTTT
CASSQGTVNTEAFF
>NA|TRBJ1-1|NA|TRBV11-2
TGTGCCAGCAGCTTAGCTTGGGGGGTGGCGAACACTGAAGCTTTCTTT
CASSLAWGVANTEAFF
>once|TRBJ1-4|TRBD1|TRBV6-5
TGTGCCAGCAGACATGGGACAGGGGCTAATGAAAAACTGTTTTTT
CASRHGTGANEKLFF
>few|TRBJ2-1|NA|TRBV12-5
TGTGCTAGTAAAGGGATACGGGGTTCCTACAATGAGCAGTTCTTC
CASKGIRGSYNEQFF
>NA|TRBJ2-2|TRBD2|TRBV11-2
TGTGCCAGCAACCGACTAGCGGGAGTCCCCGGGGAGCTGTTTTTT
CASNRLAGVPGELFF
>NA|TRBJ2-3|TRBD2|TRBV10-2
TGCGCCAGCACCGGACTAGCGGGAGGGCCGGATTACACAGATACGCAGTATTTT
CASTGLAGGPDYTDTQYF
>NA|TRBJ2-2|NA|TRBV2
TGTGCCAGCAGAGGGGTGGTCGGGGAGCTGTTTTTT
CASRGVVGELFF
>NA|TRBJ2-3|NA|TRBV14
TGTGCCAGCAGCCAAGTAAATACGCAGTATTTT
CASSQVNTQYF
>NA|TRBJ2-7|NA|TRBV19
TGTGCCAGTAGTAGGGGCGACGGACACTACGAGCAGTACTTC
CASSRGDGHYEQYF
>NA|TRBJ2-7|NA|TRBV5-1
TGCGCCAGCAGCCGGGACACCCCGTCGGTCGAGCAGTACTTC
CASSRDTPSVEQYF
>few|TRBJ1-1|NA|TRBV5-5
TGTGCCAGCAGCTTGGGAGACGGACGCGGGGTTGAAGCTTTCTTT
CASSLGDGRGVEAFF
>NA|TRBJ2-5|NA|TRBV6-2/TRBV6-3
TGTGCCAGCAGTTCGGACTATCAAGAGACCCAGTACTTC
CASSSDYQETQYF
>NA|TRBJ1-5|TRBD1|TRBV24-1
TGTGCCACCAGTGATTCGGGCAGGGGGTATCAGCCCCAGCATTTT
CATSDSGRGYQPQHF
>NA|TRBJ1-1|TRBD1|TRBV6-5
TGTGCCAGCAGGACTACAGGGGATAGTAGCACTGAAGCTTTCTTT
CASRTTGDSSTEAFF
>NA|TRBJ2-7|NA|TRBV5-5
TGTGCCAGCAGCCCGGGGGTGACGAGCGAGCAGTACTTC
CASSPGVTSEQYF
>NA|TRBJ2-3|TRBD2|TRBV2
TGTGCCAACCTCCTTCCGGGACTAGCGGGGGGGCCGTATACGCAGTATTTT
CANLLPGLAGGPYTQYF
>NA|TRBJ2-7|TRBD1|TRBV14
TGTGCCAGCAGCCAAGCCGGGACAGGAACCTACGAGCAGTACTTC
CASSQAGTGTYEQYF
>NA|TRBJ1-6|NA|TRBV5-4
TGTGCCAGCAGCTCCCGGACAGATAATTCACCCCTCCACTTT
CASSSRTDNSPLHF
>NA|TRBJ1-6|TRBD1|TRBV5-8
TGTGCCAGCAGCTTAACCGGGACAGTTGTTGGAAATTCACCCCTCCACTTT
CASSLTGTVVGNSPLHF
>NA|TRBJ1-1|NA|TRBV10-3
TGTGCCATGAGGGGGGGAGTGAACACTGAAGCTTTCTTT
CAMRGGVNTEAFF
>few|TRBJ2-5|NA|TRBV19
TGTGCCAGTAGCAATGCACGGGGTGAGACCCAGTACTTC
CASSNARGETQYF
>NA|TRBJ1-5|NA|TRBV18
TGTGCCAGCTTACACCCCGAGTTTGCGGCCTTAGATGAAATAAATAGCAATCAGCCCCAGCATTTT
CASLHPEFAALDEINSNQPQHF
>NA|TRBJ2-6|NA|TRBV12-2
TGTGCAAGTCGCCCTCCATCCCCCAGGACAGGGTCTGGGGCCAACGTCCTGACTTTC
CASRPPSPRTGSGANVLTF